The 28 T cell receptor beta chains presented below share a single source sample, sequenced in a study of cytomegalovirus exposure and HLA in healthy donors. Primers for the PCR totalled 60 Vbeta and 13 Jbeta. Clones were sequenced by immunoSEQ multiplex PCR, and TCRdb holds only the in-frame ones, with some missing. The data contain about 180,000 clones, roughly 79% of them seen just once; the ten biggest clones take up roughly 4.9%. The sample consisted of PBMCs. Receptors were obtained from a woman in her late teens or twenties in good health and CMV-seropositive.

This chain links TRBV27 with TRBJ1-1, with no clear D. There are 15 residues in the CDR3. Germline CDR1 reads MNHEY; CDR2 reads SMNVEV (reference sequence). V dropped 6 bases and J dropped 7 bases, with 21 bases sitting between them. The CDR3 bases are TGTGCCAGCAGCCCCAAAGACATGCCGGTCCATGAAGCTTTCTTT. It yields the protein CASSPKDMPVHEAFF.

On this clone: Other DNA sequences in this specimen translate into the identical CDR3. V and J are TRBV29-1 and TRBJ2-7; 9 bases align to TRBD1. The CDR3 consists of 13 residues. Unmatched junction bases numbered 6, after V lost 6 bases and J lost 3 bases. Germline V gene data show CDR1 as SQVTM and CDR2 as ANQGSEA. CDR3 coding DNA: TGCAGCGTCGACGGGACAGGGAGCTACGAGCAGTACTTC. This sequence encodes CSVDGTGSYEQYF.

This chain joins TRBV11-3 and TRBJ2-7; 7 bases fit TRBD1. The germline V gene has CDR1 SGHNT and CDR2 YENEEA. The CDR3 consists of 16 residues. J lost 3 bases, V lost 5 bases, and 13 bases had no gene match. CDR3 amino acids: CASSLGPDRAGYEQYF. For the CDR3, the DNA is TGTGCCAGCAGCCTAGGGCCCGACAGGGCTGGCTACGAGCAGTACTTC.

This clone was observed a single time. The chain employs TRBV7-9 and TRBJ2-1; perhaps TRBD1 as D (5 bases). The CDR3 loop spans 18 amino acids. Germline V lookup: CDR1 SEHNR, CDR2 FQNEAQ (reference sequence). V gave up 5 bases and J gave up 3 bases, with 23 bases separating them. DNA of the CDR3: TGTGCCAGCAGCCCGAATACCGCGTCAGGGCCCGACTACAATGAGCAGTTCTTC. Its protein product is CASSPNTASGPDYNEQFF.

This chain joins TRBV7-8 and TRBJ2-7; D remains ambiguous. The germline CDR1 and CDR2 sequences are SGHVS and FQNEAQ. With 3 bases removed from V and 2 bases from J, the gap between germline ends came to 14 bases. This CDR3 contains 15 residues. The CDR3 DNA follows: TGTGCCAGCAGCTTTAACTCTCTTCATACCTACGAGCAGTACTTC. Protein sequence: CASSFNSLHTYEQYF.

This clone was counted only a few times. One end of the junction varies from germline; a read error may be responsible. This chain links TRBV7-9 with TRBJ2-7; TRBD2 agrees at 9 bases. This CDR3 contains 16 residues. CDR1 and CDR2 from the germline V gene are SEHNR and FQNEAQ (reference sequence). The CDR3: CSSSFEYGTSPYEQYF. The CDR3 nucleotides are TGTTCCAGCAGCTTTGAGTATGGGACTAGCCCCTACGAGCAGTACTTC.

V and J are TRBV7-9 and TRBJ2-7; 9 bases are a match to TRBD1. The CDR3 runs to 14 residues. With V trimmed by 5 bases and J by 5 bases, 7 bases remained unmatched. From germline, CDR1 is SEHNR and CDR2 FQNEAQ (reference sequence). The CDR3 loop reads CASSPRDRAHEQYF. Written as DNA, the CDR3 is TGTGCCAGCAGCCCCCGGGACAGGGCCCACGAGCAGTACTTC.

The V gene is TRBV6-5, the J gene TRBJ1-2; TRBD1 is a possible D gene (5 bases). The CDR3 length is 15 residues. Between the trimmed V and J ends, which lost 0 bases and 8 bases, there was a span of 16 bases. CDR1 and CDR2 (germline): MNHEY, SVGAGI. This CDR3 reads CASSYSAQGGRGYTF. CDR3 nucleotide sequence: TGTGCCAGCAGTTACTCAGCGCAGGGAGGAAGAGGCTACACCTTC.

The chain couples TRBV27 to TRBJ1-2, with D tentatively TRBD1 (5 bases). This CDR3 is 13 amino acids long. CDR1 is MNHEY, CDR2 SMNVEV, per germline (reference sequence). Trimming removed 8 bases at V and 4 bases at J, with 14 bases between. CDR3 amino acids: CASGGRGGYGYTF. CDR3 DNA: TGTGCCAGCGGGGGACGGGGAGGCTATGGCTACACCTTC.

This clone was seen a few times. The chain combines TRBV18 with TRBJ2-1, with D possibly being TRBD2 (6 bases). This CDR3 is built from 14 residues. Trimming took 3 bases from V and 10 from J, leaving 16 bases between them. Germline assignment: CDR1 KGHSH and CDR2 LQKENI. The CDR3, as DNA: TGTGCCAGCTCACCCCTGGAGGGCCCAGGGGAGCAGTTCTTC. Translating gives CASSPLEGPGEQFF.

V usage is TRBV6-5 and J usage is TRBJ1-1; 9 nucleotides line up with TRBD1. Germline CDR1 reads MNHEY; CDR2 reads SVGAGI. V was clipped by 6 bases and J by 4 bases; unmatched bases: 6. This CDR3 is built from 14 residues. CDR3 in DNA: TGTGCCAGCAGAGAACAGGGGGCCGGCACTGAAGCTTTCTTT. Its translation: CASREQGAGTEAFF.

This chain links TRBV9 with TRBJ2-7; 9 bases map to TRBD1. The germline CDR1 and CDR2 sequences are SGDLS and YYNGEE. J lost 5 bases, V lost 4 bases, and 7 bases had no gene match. The CDR3 loop spans 14 amino acids. The CDR3 DNA follows: TGTGCCAGCAGCCCTCGGGACAGGGTCCACGAGCAGTACTTC. This gives the protein CASSPRDRVHEQYF.

The chain is built from TRBV6-1 and TRBJ1-1; the D gene is possibly TRBD1 (6 bases). The CDR3 runs 14 residues. Looked up from germline, CDR1 is MNHNS and CDR2 is SASEGT. V was trimmed by 2 bases and J by 5 bases, leaving 12 bases between them. This chain's CDR3 is CASSENRATTEAFF. The CDR3 DNA follows: TGTGCCAGCAGTGAAAACAGGGCAACAACTGAAGCTTTCTTT.

The V call is TRBV7-9, the J call TRBJ2-7, with D perhaps matching TRBD1 (5 bases). Germline V CDR1 and CDR2: SEHNR, FQNEAQ (reference sequence). V lost 5 bases, J lost 4 bases, and 12 bases lay in between. This CDR3 has 13 residues. CDR3 bases: TGTGCCAGCAGCGGTACCCAGGGATACGAGCAGTACTTC. It is translated as CASSGTQGYEQYF.

The chain recombines TRBV30 with TRBJ1-2, with D maybe TRBD1 (6 bases). The CDR3 has 13 amino acids. The germline gives CDR1 GTSNPN, CDR2 SVGIG (reference sequence). V lost 2 bases to trimming and J lost 6 bases, with 13 bases between them. The CDR3 spells CAWSPGHNDGYTF. The CDR3 DNA sequence: TGTGCCTGGAGTCCGGGACACAATGATGGCTACACCTTC. The whole variable domain, remainder taken from reference TRBV30 and TRBJ1-2, is SQTIHQWPATLVQPVGSPLSLECTVEGTSNPNLYWYRQAAGRGLQLLFYSVGIGQISSEVPQNLSASRPQDRQFILSSKKLLLSDSGFYLCAWSPGHNDGYTFGSGTRLTVV.

This chain connects TRBV7-9 to TRBJ2-2; TRBD1 matches 10 bases. Germline CDR1 is SEHNR and CDR2 is FQNEAQ (reference sequence). V shed 5 bases and J 5 bases; nucleotides not matched to a gene: 17. This CDR3 contains 19 residues. CDR3 in amino acids: CASSTQSSGDRGWTGELFF. For the CDR3, the DNA is TGTGCCAGCAGCACACAAAGCTCTGGGGACAGGGGTTGGACCGGGGAGCTGTTTTTT.

The rearrangement uses TRBV6-5 and TRBJ1-2; TRBD1 matches at 8 bases. The V gene end was trimmed by 5 bases and the J gene end by 3 bases; junction bases not matched to a gene: 2. The CDR3 consists of 13 residues. CDR1 is MNHEY, CDR2 SVGAGI, per germline. The CDR3: CASSPTGDYGYTF. CDR3 bases: TGTGCCAGCAGTCCGACAGGGGACTATGGCTACACCTTC.

V usage is TRBV7-2 and J usage is TRBJ1-5, with D perhaps TRBD1 (6 bases). CDR1 SGHTA and CDR2 FQGNSA come from the germline V gene. The CDR3 is made up of 16 amino acids. The V and J ends lost 2 bases and 7 bases respectively, with 18 bases between them. In nucleotides, the CDR3 is TGTGCCAGCAGCTTATTAGGGGGTCCCGTTATCCAGCCCCAGCATTTT. Encoded protein: CASSLLGGPVIQPQHF.

J is TRBJ2-2 and V is TRBV5-1, with 8 nucleotides matching TRBD1. The CDR3 consists of 14 residues. CDR1 is SGHRS, CDR2 YFSETQ, per germline. J lost 7 bases, V lost 0 bases, and 2 bases had no gene match. Written as DNA, the CDR3 is TGCGCCAGCAGCTTGGACGGACAGGGCGGGGAGCTGTTTTTT. Translated: CASSLDGQGGELFF.

The chain carries TRBV5-1 and TRBJ1-1; TRBD1 matches at 7 bases. CDR3 length: 16 amino acids. The ends lost 0 bases at V and 0 bases at J; junction bases unmatched: 5. The germline CDR1 and CDR2 sequences are SGHRS and YFSETQ. The CDR3 nucleotides are TGCGCCAGCAGCTTGGACAGGGGATACATGAACACTGAAGCTTTCTTT. This codes for CASSLDRGYMNTEAFF.

The rearrangement joins TRBV11-2 to TRBJ1-1; D gene unclear. The V gene's germline CDR1 is SGHAT and CDR2 FQNNGV. The CDR3 loop spans 11 amino acids. Trimming took 5 bases from V and 4 from J, leaving 5 bases between them. The CDR3 sequence is CASSPGTEAFF. CDR3 DNA: TGTGCCAGCAGCCCAGGCACTGAAGCTTTCTTT.

The chain employs TRBV5-1 and TRBJ1-2; 12 nucleotides agree with TRBD1. The CDR3 is 19 amino acids. V shed 2 bases, J shed 5 bases, and the junction held 16 bases outside the gene matches. Germline V CDR1 and CDR2: SGHRS, YFSETQ. The DNA of the CDR3 is TGCGCCAGCAGCTTTACAAGGACGGGGGACAGGGGGCCGGGGTATGGCTACACCTTC. This codes for CASSFTRTGDRGPGYGYTF.

The chain combines TRBV2 with TRBJ2-2; D is undetermined. Germline V gives CDR1 SNHLY, CDR2 FYNNEI. The CDR3 covers 13 residues. The V end lost 4 bases, the J end lost 4 bases, and 7 bases lay between the germline ends. CDR3 nucleotides: TGTGCCAGCAGTGTGCGATCCACCGGGGAGCTGTTTTTT. Translating gives CASSVRSTGELFF.

The chain is built from TRBV19 and TRBJ2-3; TRBD2 aligns across 8 bases. V gave up 4 bases and J gave up 2 bases; unmatched junction bases: 14. Germline-derived CDR1 and CDR2 are LNHDA and SQIVND (reference sequence). The CDR3 runs to 18 residues. Written as DNA, the CDR3 is TGTGCCAGTAGTACCCCATCTTGGGGCGGGGGGCTCACAGATACGCAGTATTTT. Its translation is CASSTPSWGGGLTDTQYF.

This chain uses TRBV25-1 with TRBJ1-2; D is unclear. Germline loops: CDR1 MGHDK, CDR2 SYGVNS. This CDR3 comprises 12 residues. Trimming left V 2 bases short and J 7 bases short, with 8 bases between. CDR3 sequence: CASSEMSRGYTF. For the CDR3, the DNA is TGTGCCAGCAGTGAAATGAGTCGTGGCTACACCTTC.

A few counts support this clone. Other nucleotide sequences in the sample specify the same CDR3. The V and J genes are TRBV5-1 and TRBJ1-4; 7 nucleotides line up with TRBD1. Trimming took 3 bases from V and 5 from J; bases not matched to a gene: 1. CDR1 and CDR2 (germline): SGHRS, YFSETQ. This CDR3 region has 13 residues. The CDR3 region is CASSWTGNEKLFF. The CDR3 bases are TGCGCCAGCAGCTGGACAGGAAATGAAAAACTGTTTTTT.

The chain uses TRBV7-7 and TRBJ2-7; 7 positions agree with TRBD1. The CDR3 extends over 15 amino acids. With 5 bases clipped from V and 1 base from J, the junction kept 8 bases outside the gene matches. Germline V CDR1 and CDR2: SSHAT, FNYEAQ (reference sequence). This chain's CDR3 is CASSPGQDASYEQYF. In DNA form, the CDR3 reads TGTGCCAGCAGCCCCGGACAGGACGCTTCCTACGAGCAGTACTTC.

This chain's CDR3 is CAISEFERGGKETQYF. CDR3 DNA: TGTGCCATCAGTGAATTTGAGCGGGGGGGGAAAGAGACCCAGTACTTC. This chain connects TRBV10-3 to TRBJ2-5, with TRBD2 matching over 10 bases. CDR3 size: 16 residues. J lost 3 bases, V lost 3 bases, and 7 bases had no gene match. Germline V gene lookup returns CDR1 ENHRY and CDR2 SYGVKD.